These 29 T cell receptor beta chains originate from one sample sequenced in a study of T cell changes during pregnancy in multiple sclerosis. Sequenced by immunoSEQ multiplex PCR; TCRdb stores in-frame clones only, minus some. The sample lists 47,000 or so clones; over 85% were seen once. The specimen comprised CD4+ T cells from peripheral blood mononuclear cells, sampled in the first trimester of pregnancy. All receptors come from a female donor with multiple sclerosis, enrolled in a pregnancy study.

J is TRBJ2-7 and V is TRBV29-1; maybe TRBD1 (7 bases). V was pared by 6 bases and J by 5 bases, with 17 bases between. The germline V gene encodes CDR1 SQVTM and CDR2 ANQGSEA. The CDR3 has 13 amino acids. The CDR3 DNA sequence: TGCAGCGTAAGAGGGCAGGGGGGCAACGAGCAGTACTTC. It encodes CSVRGQGGNEQYF.

The CDR3 DNA is TGTGCCAGCAGCTTGGGCCGGGACATCCTCACAGATACGCAGTATTTT. This sequence encodes CASSLGRDILTDTQYF. The rearrangement uses TRBV5-6 and TRBJ2-3, with TRBD1 as a possible D gene (6 bases). Looked up from germline, CDR1 is SGHDT and CDR2 is YYEEEE. This CDR3 has 16 residues. Trimming took 0 bases from V and 2 from J, leaving 13 bases between them. Using reference TRBV5-6 and TRBJ2-3 for the parts outside the CDR3, the full variable domain is DAGVTQSPTHLIKTRGQQVTLRCSPKSGHDTVSWYQQALGQGPQFIFQYYEEEERQRGNFPDRFSGHQFPNYSSELNVNALLLGDSALYLCASSLGRDILTDTQYFGPGTRLTVL.

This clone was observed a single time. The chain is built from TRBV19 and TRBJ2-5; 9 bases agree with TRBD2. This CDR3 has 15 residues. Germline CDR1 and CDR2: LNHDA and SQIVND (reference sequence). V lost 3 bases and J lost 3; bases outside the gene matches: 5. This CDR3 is CASSMGAGGKETQYF. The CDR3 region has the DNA TGTGCCAGTAGTATGGGCGCGGGAGGGAAAGAGACCCAGTACTTC.

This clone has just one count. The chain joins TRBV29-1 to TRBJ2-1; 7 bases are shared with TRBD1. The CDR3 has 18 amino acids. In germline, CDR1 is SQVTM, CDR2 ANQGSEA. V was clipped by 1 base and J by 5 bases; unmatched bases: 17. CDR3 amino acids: CSVEGNPQGNLRNNEQFF. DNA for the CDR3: TGCAGCGTTGAAGGTAACCCACAGGGGAATCTAAGGAACAATGAGCAGTTCTTC.

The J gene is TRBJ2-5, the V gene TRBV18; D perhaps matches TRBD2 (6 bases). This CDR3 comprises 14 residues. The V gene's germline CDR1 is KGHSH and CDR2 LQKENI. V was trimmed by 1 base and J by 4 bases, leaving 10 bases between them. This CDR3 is CASSPLAVGETQYF. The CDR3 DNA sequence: TGTGCCAGCTCACCACTAGCGGTCGGAGAGACCCAGTACTTC.

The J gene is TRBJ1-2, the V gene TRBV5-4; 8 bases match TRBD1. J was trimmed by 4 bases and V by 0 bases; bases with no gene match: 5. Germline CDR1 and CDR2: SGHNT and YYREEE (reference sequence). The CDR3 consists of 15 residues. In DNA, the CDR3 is TGTGCCAGCAGCTTGGCTGGACAGGGAGGCTATGGCTACACCTTC. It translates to CASSLAGQGGYGYTF.

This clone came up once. The CDR3 sequence is CASSGTERAPYEQYF. In DNA form, the CDR3 reads TGTGCCAGCAGTGGGACAGAGCGAGCCCCCTACGAGCAGTACTTC. The rearrangement links TRBV28 to TRBJ2-7; 7 nucleotides match TRBD1. Germline assignment: CDR1 MDHEN and CDR2 SYDVKM. This CDR3 comprises 15 residues. J lost 2 bases, V lost 5 bases, and 9 bases had no gene match.

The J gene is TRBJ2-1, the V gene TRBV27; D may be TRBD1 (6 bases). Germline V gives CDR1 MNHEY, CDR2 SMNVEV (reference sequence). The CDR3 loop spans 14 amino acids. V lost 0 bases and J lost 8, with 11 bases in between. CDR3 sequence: CASSLSPGVHEQFF. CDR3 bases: TGTGCCAGCAGTTTATCTCCAGGGGTACATGAGCAGTTCTTC.

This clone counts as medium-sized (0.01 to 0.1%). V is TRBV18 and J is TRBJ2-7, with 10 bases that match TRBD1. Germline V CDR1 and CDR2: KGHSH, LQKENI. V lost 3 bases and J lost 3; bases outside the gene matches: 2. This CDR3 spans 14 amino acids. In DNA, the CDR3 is TGTGCCAGCTCACCGGGGACAGGGGACTACGAGCAGTACTTC. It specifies CASSPGTGDYEQYF.

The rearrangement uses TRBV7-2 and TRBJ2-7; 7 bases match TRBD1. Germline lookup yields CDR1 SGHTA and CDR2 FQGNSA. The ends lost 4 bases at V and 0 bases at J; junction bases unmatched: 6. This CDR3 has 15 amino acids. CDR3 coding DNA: TGTGCCAGCAGCTCCGCCGGGACAGCCTCCTACGAGCAGTACTTC. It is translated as CASSSAGTASYEQYF.

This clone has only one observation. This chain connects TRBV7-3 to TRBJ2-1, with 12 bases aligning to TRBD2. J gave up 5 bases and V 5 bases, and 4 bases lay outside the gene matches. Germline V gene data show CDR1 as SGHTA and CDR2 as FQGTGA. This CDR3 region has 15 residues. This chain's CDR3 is CASSELAGGNNEQFF. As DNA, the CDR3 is TGTGCCAGCAGCGAACTAGCGGGGGGTAACAATGAGCAGTTCTTC. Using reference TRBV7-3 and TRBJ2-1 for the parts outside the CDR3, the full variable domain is GAGVSQTPSNKVTEKGKYVELRCDPISGHTALYWYRQSLGQGPEFLIYFQGTGAADDSGLPNDRFFAVRPEGSVSTLKIQRTERGDSAVYLCASSELAGGNNEQFFGPGTRLTVL.

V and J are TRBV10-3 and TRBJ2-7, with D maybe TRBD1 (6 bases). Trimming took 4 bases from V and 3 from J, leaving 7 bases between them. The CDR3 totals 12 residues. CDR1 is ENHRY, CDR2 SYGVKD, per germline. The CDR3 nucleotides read TGTGCCATCAGTGGGACAGACTACGAGCAGTACTTC. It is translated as CAISGTDYEQYF.

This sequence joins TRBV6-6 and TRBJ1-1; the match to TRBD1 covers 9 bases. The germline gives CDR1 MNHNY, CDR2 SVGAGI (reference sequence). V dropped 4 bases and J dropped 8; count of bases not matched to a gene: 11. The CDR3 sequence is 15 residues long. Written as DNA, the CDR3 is TGTGCCAGCAGTTTAAGGACAGGGGCTCTTGGGGAAGCTTTCTTT. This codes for CASSLRTGALGEAFF.

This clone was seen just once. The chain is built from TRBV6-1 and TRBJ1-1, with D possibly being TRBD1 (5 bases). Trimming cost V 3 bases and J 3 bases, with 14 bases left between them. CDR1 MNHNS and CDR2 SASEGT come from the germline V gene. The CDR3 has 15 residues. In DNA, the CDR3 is TGTGCCAGCAGTGATTGGATGGGGGGGGACACTGAAGCTTTCTTT. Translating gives CASSDWMGGDTEAFF.

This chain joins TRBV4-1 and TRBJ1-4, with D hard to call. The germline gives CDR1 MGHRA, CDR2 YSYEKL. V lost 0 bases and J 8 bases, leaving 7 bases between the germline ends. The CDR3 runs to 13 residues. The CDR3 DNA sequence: TGCGCCAGCAGCCAAGAGCTACGGGAAAAACTGTTTTTT. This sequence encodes CASSQELREKLFF.

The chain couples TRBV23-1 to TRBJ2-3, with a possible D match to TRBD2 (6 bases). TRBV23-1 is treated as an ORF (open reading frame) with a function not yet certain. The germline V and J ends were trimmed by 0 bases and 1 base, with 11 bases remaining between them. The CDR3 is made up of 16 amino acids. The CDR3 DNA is TGCGCCAGCAGTCAATCTGCGGGGCTCCGCACAGATACGCAGTATTTT. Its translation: CASSQSAGLRTDTQYF.

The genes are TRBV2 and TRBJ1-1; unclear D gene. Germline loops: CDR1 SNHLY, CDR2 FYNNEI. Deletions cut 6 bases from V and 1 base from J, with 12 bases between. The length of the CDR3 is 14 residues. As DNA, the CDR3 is TGTGCCAGCAGAAACGGACTGGCGAACACTGAAGCTTTCTTT. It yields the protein CASRNGLANTEAFF.

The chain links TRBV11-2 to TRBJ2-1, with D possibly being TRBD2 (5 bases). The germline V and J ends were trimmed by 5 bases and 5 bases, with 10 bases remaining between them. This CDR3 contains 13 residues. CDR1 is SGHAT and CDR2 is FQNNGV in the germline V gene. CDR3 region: CASSTRTDNEQFF. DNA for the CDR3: TGTGCCAGCAGCACTCGGACTGACAATGAGCAGTTCTTC.

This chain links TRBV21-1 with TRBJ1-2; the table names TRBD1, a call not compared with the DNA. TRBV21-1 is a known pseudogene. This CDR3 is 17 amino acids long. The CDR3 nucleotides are TGTGCCAGCAGCAAAAGCCAGGTTATACCATATAACTATGGCTACACCTTC. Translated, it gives CASSKSQVIPYNYGYTF.

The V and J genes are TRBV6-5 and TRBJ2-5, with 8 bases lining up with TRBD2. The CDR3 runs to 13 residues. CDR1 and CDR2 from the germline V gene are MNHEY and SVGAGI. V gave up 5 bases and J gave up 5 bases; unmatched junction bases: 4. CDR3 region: CASSITSGETQYF. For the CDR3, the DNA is TGTGCCAGCAGTATCACTAGCGGCGAGACCCAGTACTTC.

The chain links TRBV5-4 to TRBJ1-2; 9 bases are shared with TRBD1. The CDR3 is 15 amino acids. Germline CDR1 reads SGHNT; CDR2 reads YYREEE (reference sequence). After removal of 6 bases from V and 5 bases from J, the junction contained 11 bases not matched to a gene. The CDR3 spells CASTHTGTGQYGYTF. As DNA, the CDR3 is TGTGCCAGCACTCACACCGGGACAGGGCAGTATGGCTACACCTTC.

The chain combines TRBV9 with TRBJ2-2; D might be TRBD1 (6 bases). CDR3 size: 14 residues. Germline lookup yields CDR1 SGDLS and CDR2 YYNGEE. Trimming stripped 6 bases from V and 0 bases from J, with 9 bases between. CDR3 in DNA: TGTGCCAGCACCGGGACACCGAACACCGGGGAGCTGTTTTTT. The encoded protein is CASTGTPNTGELFF.

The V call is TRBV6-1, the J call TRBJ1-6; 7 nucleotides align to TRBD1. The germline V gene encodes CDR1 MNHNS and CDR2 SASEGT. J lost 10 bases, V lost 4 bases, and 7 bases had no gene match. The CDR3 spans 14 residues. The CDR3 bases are TGTGCCAGCAGTGCTAGGGACAGTGGCTCACCCCTCCACTTT. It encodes CASSARDSGSPLHF.

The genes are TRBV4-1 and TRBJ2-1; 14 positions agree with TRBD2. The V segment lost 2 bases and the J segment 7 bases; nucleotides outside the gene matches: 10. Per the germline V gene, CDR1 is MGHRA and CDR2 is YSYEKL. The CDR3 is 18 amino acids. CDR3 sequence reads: CASSQRAGTSGGGNEQFF. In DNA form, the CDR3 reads TGCGCCAGCAGCCAACGCGCCGGGACTAGCGGGGGCGGGAATGAGCAGTTCTTC.

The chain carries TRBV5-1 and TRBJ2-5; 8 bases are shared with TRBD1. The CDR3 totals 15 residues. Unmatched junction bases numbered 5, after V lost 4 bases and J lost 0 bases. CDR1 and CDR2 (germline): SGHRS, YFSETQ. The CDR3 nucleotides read TGCGCCAGCAGCACTCGGACAGGGAACCAAGAGACCCAGTACTTC. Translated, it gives CASSTRTGNQETQYF.

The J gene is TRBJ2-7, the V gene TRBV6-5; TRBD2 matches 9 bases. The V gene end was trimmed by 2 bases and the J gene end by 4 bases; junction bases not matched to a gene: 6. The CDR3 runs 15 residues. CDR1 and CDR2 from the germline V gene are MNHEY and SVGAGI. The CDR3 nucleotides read TGTGCCAGCAGTTACCTTGTTAGCGGGGGTTACGAGCAGTACTTC. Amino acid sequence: CASSYLVSGGYEQYF.

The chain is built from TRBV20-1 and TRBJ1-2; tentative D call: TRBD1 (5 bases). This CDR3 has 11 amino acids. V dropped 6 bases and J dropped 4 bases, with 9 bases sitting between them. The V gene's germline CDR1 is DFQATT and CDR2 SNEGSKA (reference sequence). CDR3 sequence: CSARGGYGYTF. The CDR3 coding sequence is TGCAGTGCACGGGGGGGCTATGGCTACACCTTC.

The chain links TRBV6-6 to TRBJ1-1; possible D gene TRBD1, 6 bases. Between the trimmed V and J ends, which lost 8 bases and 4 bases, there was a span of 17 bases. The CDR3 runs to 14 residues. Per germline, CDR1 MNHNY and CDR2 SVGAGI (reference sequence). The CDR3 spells CASAPGGALTEAFF. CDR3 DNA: TGTGCCAGCGCCCCGGGGGGGGCACTCACTGAAGCTTTCTTT.

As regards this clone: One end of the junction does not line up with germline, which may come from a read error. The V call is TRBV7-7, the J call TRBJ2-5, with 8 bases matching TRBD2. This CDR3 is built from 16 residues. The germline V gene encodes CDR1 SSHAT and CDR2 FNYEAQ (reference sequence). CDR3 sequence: CASSPTSGGGQETQYF. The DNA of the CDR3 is TGTGCTAGCAGCCCTACTAGCGGTGGGGGTCAGGAGACCCAGTACTTC.